The present T cell receptor (beta chain) was sequenced within a study of T cell responses to AZD1222 COVID-19 vaccine. Overall study: Pooled samples include second doses given at about 4 or 12 weeks. Overall study findings and caveats: Only a handful of people who got AZD1222 tested seropositive at baseline. The sample set comprised mostly white British donors with more females, and clonal diversity was possibly underestimated.

As regards this clone: Antigen: not known.

This table comes from immunoSEQ multiplex PCR, and its TCRdb copy is limited to in-frame clones, with some not included. The profile shows 110,000 to 150,000 clones, 80% to 95% of them singletons. The J segment lost 0 bases and the V segment lost 0 bases, leaving 0 bases of the junction unmatched. Germline V CDR1 and CDR2: SGHKS, YYEKEE (reference sequence). The CDR3 contains 15 residues. This clonotype originated in an adult in good health. The sequences come from peripheral blood, collected on day 0 of AZD1222 vaccination. The V and J genes are TRBV5-5 and TRBJ2-3, with 8 bases fitting TRBD2. The CDR3 region is CASSLASGSTDTQYF. CDR3 coding DNA: TGTGCCAGCAGCTTGGCTAGCGGGAGCACAGATACGCAGTATTTT.